This T cell receptor beta chain is from a study of T cells in Graves' hyperthyroidism and ophthalmopathy. At the level of the study: Peripheral blood specimens were obtained at initial diagnosis, prior to any treatment.

PBMCs came from 9 to 10 ml fresh peripheral blood. The V end was cut by 0 bases, the J end by 0 bases, with 14 bases between. Germline V lookup: CDR1 MGHRA, CDR2 YSYEKL. This CDR3 region has 17 residues. It was RNA transcripts that yielded the amplified TCR beta CDR3 regions. When the TCR CDR3 underwent first-round RT-PCR, the HTBI primer set was used. Via MiXCR, TCRdb re-called the multiplex PCR reads, giving one row per CDR3 protein. Of under 750,000 distinct CDR3 sequences listed, approximately 18% were seen once; the top ten hold approximately 15%. V and J are TRBV4-1 and TRBJ1-1; D perhaps matches TRBD1 (5 bases). This TCR was recovered from a woman aged 50 to 65 with Graves' hyperthyroidism that later progressed to Graves' ophthalmopathy. Sequenced sample: blood. CDR3 nucleotide sequence: TGCGCCAGCAGCCAAGAGGGGACTAAAATAATGAACACTGAAGCTTTCTTT. This translates into CASSQEGTKIMNTEAFF.